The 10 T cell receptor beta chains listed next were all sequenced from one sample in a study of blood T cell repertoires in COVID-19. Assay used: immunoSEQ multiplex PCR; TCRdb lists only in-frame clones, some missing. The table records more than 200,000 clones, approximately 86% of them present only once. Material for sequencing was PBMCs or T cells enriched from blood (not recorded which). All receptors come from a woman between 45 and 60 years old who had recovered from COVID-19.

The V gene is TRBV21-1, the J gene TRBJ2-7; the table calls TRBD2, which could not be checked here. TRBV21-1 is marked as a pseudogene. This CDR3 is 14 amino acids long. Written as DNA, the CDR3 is TGTGCCAGCAGTAGACTAGCGGGAGCGTACGAGCAGTACTTC. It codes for CASSRLAGAYEQYF.

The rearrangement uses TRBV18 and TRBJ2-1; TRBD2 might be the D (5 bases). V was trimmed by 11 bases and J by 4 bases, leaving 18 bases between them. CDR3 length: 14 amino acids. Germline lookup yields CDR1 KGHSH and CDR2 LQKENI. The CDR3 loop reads CAGGRSGPYNEQFF. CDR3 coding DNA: TGTGCCGGAGGCCGAAGCGGCCCATACAATGAGCAGTTCTTC.

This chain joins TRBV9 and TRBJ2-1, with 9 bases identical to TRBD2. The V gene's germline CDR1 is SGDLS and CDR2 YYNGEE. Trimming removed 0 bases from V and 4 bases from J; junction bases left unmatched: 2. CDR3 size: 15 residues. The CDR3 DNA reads TGTGCCAGCAGCGTAGGGCTAGCGGGGTACAATGAGCAGTTCTTC. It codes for CASSVGLAGYNEQFF.

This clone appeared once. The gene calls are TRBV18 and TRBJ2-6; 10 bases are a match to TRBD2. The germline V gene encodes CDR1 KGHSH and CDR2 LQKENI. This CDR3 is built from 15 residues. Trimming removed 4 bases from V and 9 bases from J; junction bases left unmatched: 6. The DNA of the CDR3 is TGTGCCAGCTCACTCTCTAGCGGGAGCCACAACGTCCTGACTTTC. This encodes CASSLSSGSHNVLTF.

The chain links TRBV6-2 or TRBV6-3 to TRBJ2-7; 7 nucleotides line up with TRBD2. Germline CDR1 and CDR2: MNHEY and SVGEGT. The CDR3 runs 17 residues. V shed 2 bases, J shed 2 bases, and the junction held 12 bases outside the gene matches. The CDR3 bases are TGTGCCAGCAGTTACCCCGCTTTGCGGGAGAAGACCTACGAGCAGTACTTC. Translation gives CASSYPALREKTYEQYF.

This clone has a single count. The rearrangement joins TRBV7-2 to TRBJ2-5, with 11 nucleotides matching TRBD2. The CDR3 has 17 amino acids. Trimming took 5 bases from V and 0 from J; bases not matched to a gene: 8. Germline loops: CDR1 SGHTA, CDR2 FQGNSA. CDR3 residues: CASSKGTSGKYQETQYF. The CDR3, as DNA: TGTGCCAGCAGCAAGGGGACTAGCGGAAAGTACCAAGAGACCCAGTACTTC.

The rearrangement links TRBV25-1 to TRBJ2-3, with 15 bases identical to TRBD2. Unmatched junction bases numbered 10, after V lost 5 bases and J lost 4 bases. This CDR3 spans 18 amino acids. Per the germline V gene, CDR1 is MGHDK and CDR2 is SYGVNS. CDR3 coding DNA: TGTGCCAGCAGTAAGGGACTAGCGGGAGGTCGGGGCGCAGATACGCAGTATTTT. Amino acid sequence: CASSKGLAGGRGADTQYF.

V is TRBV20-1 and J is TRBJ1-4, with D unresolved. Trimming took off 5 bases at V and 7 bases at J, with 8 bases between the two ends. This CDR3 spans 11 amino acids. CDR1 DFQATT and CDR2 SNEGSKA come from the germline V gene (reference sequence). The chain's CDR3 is CSARRSEKLFF. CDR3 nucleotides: TGCAGTGCTCGCCGTAGTGAAAAACTGTTTTTT.

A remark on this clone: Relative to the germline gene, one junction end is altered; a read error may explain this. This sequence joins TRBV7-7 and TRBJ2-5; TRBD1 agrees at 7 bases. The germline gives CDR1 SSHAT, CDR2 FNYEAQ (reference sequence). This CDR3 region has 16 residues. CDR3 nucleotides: TGTGCTAGCAGCCAGACCGGGACAGTGGGACAAGAGACCCAGTACTTC. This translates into CASSQTGTVGQETQYF.

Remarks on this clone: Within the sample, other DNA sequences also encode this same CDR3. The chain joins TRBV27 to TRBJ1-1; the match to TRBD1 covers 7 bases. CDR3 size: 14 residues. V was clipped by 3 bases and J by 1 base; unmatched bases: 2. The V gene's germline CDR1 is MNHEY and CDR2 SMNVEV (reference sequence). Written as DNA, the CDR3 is TGTGCCAGCAGTTTGAGACAGGGGAACACTGAAGCTTTCTTT. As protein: CASSLRQGNTEAFF.